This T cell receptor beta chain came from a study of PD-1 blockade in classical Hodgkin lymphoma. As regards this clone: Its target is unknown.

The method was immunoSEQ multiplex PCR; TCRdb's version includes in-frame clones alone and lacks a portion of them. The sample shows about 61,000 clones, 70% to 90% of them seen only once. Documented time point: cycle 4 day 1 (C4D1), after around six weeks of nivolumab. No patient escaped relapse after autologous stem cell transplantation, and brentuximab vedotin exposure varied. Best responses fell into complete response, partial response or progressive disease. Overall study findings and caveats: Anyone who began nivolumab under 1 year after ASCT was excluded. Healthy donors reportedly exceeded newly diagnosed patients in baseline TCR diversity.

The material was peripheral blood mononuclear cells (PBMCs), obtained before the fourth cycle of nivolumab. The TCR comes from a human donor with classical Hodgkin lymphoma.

The CDR3 DNA is TGTGCCAGCAGCCAACTGCAGAACGGGGAGCTGTTTTTT. Translation gives CASSQLQNGELFF. The gene calls are TRBV7-9 and TRBJ2-2; D call uncertain. V was clipped by 5 bases and J by 7 bases, with 11 bases between them. CDR1 SEHNR and CDR2 FQNEAQ come from the germline V gene (reference sequence). This CDR3 contains 13 residues.